The 8 T cell receptor beta chains given below trace back to one sample, sequenced in a study of blood T cell repertoires in COVID-19. Assay: immunoSEQ multiplex PCR; the TCRdb copy retains only in-frame clones and omits some. The repertoire has around 26,000 clones, 87% of them found once; the top ten carry roughly 17%. The sequenced sample consisted of peripheral blood. The source of these receptors is a human donor in a cohort sampled during active COVID-19.

The chain links TRBV7-6 to TRBJ2-3; 13 bases align to TRBD2. CDR1 and CDR2 from the germline V gene are SGHVS and FNYEAQ. The CDR3 runs to 18 residues. J gave up 4 bases and V 2 bases, and 9 bases lay outside the gene matches. The CDR3 coding sequence is TGTGCCAGCAGCTTACTAGGGACTAGCGGGGTAGGGGCAGATACGCAGTATTTT. This gives the protein CASSLLGTSGVGADTQYF.

By frequency in the sample, this clone is medium-sized (0.01 to 0.1%). Written as DNA, the CDR3 is TGTGCCAGCAGGACAGGGCGGGATACGCAGTATTTT. It is translated as CASRTGRDTQYF. J is TRBJ2-3 and V is TRBV27; 7 nucleotides agree with TRBD1. The germline gives CDR1 MNHEY, CDR2 SMNVEV (reference sequence). Germline trimming cut 6 bases from V and 6 bases from J; bases unmatched to any gene: 3. CDR3 length: 12 amino acids.

The V and J genes are TRBV20-1 and TRBJ1-6; D not certain. The ends were cut back, 3 bases at V and 3 bases at J, with 12 bases in the middle. The CDR3 totals 15 residues. CDR1 and CDR2 from the germline V gene are DFQATT and SNEGSKA (reference sequence). The CDR3: CSASPPGSYNSPLHF. The CDR3 DNA sequence: TGCAGTGCTAGTCCCCCCGGGAGCTATAATTCACCCCTCCACTTT.

This chain connects TRBV19 to TRBJ1-1; TRBD1 aligns across 7 bases. V lost 7 bases and J lost 6; bases outside the gene matches: 14. CDR1 is LNHDA, CDR2 SQIVND, per germline (reference sequence). This CDR3 has 15 amino acids. The CDR3, as DNA: TGTGCCAGTACCATTGGGACAGTTTTATCGCCTGAAGCTTTCTTT. Translating it yields CASTIGTVLSPEAFF.

The CDR3 DNA reads as TGCGCCAGCAGTGAGACCGGGACTACGCGCAATGAGCAGTTCTTC. The encoded protein is CASSETGTTRNEQFF. This chain connects TRBV10-2 to TRBJ2-1; 7 bases match TRBD2. Trimming removed 2 bases from V and 6 bases from J; junction bases left unmatched: 7. The CDR3 extends over 15 amino acids. The germline V gene has CDR1 WSHSY and CDR2 SAAADI.

There are a few counts of this clone. The chain links TRBV6-5 to TRBJ1-1; D unresolved. The CDR3 extends over 11 amino acids. V gave up 7 bases and J gave up 0 bases, with 3 bases separating them. Germline V gene data show CDR1 as MNHEY and CDR2 as SVGAGI. CDR3 bases: TGTGCCAGCACAGTGAACACTGAAGCTTTCTTT. Residues: CASTVNTEAFF.

This chain connects TRBV29-1 to TRBJ2-1; 9 nucleotides line up with TRBD2. Germline lookup yields CDR1 SQVTM and CDR2 ANQGSEA. This CDR3 is built from 13 residues. Unmatched junction bases numbered 8, after V lost 8 bases and J lost 6 bases. CDR3 in DNA: TGCAGCTTTGTCGGGACTAGCTTCAATGAGCAGTTCTTC. Encoded protein: CSFVGTSFNEQFF.

The chain uses TRBV11-2 and TRBJ1-1, with a weak D call TRBD1 (6 bases). Trimming cost V 5 bases and J 4 bases, with 11 bases left between them. Germline CDR1 and CDR2: SGHAT and FQNNGV. This CDR3 region has 13 residues. The CDR3 DNA sequence: TGTGCCAGCAGCAGGACAGACTTCACTGAAGCTTTCTTT. As protein: CASSRTDFTEAFF.